Listed here are 2 T cell receptor beta chains from one sample, sequenced in a study of beta chain features in type 1 diabetes. General observations from the study: Significant though moderate, a shortening of TCRB CDR3s appeared in all four CD4+ subsets of Type 1 diabetes patients.

For these TCRs, the target antigens are not known. The sequenced template was cDNA made from the entire isolated RNA. Assay: immunoSEQ multiplex PCR; the TCRdb copy retains only in-frame clones and omits some. The sample lists 300,000 to 350,000 clones, about 13% occurring once. The sample consisted of naive CD4+ T cells from blood. These receptors were obtained from a young woman with type 1 diabetes.

The V call is TRBV14, the J call TRBJ2-6; 7 nucleotides line up with TRBD1. The CDR3 has 17 amino acids. CDR1 and CDR2 from the germline V gene are SGHDN and FVKESK. J gave up 3 bases and V 2 bases, and 7 bases lay outside the gene matches. Written as DNA, the CDR3 is TGTGCCAGCAGCCAACGAACCCCAGGGGGTGGGGCCAACGTCCTGACTTTC. Translated: CASSQRTPGGGANVLTF.

The gene calls are TRBV28 and TRBJ2-7; 12 nucleotides line up with TRBD2. The CDR3 extends over 19 amino acids. CDR1 and CDR2 (germline): MDHEN, SYDVKM. Losses at the gene ends were 1 base for V and 4 bases for J; bases not matched to a gene: 14. The CDR3 protein is CASSLSYLTSGRGKYEQYF. In nucleotides, the CDR3 is TGTGCCAGCAGTTTATCCTATCTGACTAGCGGGAGAGGCAAATACGAGCAGTACTTC.